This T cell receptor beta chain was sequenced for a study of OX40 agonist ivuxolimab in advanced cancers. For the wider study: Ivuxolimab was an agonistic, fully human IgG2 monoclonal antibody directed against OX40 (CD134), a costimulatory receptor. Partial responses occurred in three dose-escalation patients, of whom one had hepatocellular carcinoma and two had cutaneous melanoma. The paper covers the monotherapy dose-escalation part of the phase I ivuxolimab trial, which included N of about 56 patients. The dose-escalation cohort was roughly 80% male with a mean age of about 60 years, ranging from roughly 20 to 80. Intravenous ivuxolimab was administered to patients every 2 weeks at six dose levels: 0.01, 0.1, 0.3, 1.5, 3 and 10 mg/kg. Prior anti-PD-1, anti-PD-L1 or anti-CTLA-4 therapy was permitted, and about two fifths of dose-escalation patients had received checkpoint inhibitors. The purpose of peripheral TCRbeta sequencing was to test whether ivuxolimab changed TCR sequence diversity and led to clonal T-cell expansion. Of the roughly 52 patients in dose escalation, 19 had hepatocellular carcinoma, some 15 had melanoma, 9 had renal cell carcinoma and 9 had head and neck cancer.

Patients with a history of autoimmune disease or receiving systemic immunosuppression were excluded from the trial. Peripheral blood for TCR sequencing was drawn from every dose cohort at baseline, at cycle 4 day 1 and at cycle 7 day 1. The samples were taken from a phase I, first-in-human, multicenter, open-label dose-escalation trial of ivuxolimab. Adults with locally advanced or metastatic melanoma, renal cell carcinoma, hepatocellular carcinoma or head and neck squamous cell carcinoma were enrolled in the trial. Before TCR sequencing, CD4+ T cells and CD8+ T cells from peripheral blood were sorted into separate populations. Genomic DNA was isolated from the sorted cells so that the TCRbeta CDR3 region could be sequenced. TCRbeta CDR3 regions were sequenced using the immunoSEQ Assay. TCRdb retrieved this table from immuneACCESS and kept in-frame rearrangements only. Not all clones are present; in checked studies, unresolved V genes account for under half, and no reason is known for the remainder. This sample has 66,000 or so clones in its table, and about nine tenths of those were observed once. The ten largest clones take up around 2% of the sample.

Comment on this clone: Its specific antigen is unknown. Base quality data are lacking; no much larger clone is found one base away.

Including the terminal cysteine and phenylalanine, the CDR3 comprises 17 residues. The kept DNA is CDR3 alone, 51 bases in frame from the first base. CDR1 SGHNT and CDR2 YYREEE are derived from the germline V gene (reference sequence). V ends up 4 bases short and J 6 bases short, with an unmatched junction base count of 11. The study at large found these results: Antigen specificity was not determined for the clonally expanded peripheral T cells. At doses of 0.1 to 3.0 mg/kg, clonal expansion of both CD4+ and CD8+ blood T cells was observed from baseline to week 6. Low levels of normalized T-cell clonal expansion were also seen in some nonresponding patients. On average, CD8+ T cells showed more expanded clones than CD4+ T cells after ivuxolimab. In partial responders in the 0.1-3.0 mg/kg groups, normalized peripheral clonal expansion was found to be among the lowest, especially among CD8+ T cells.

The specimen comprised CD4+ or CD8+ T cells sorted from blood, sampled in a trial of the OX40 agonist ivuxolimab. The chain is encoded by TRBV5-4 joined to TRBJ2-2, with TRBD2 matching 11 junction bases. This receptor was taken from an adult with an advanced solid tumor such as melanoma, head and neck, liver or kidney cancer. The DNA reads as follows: TGTGCCAGCAGCCCGCCCGGTAGCGGGGGGGCCGCCGGGGAGCTGTTTTTT. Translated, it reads CASSPPGSGGAAGELFF.